The sequence of this T cell receptor (beta chain) was determined in a study of T cells in Graves' hyperthyroidism and ophthalmopathy. Study conclusions and caveats: In the analysis, a 13 V-J model separated ophthalmopathy from stable hyperthyroidism.

A note on this clonotype: Its matching antigen is unknown.

Trimming took 2 bases from V and 4 from J, leaving 8 bases between them. The CDR3 contains 14 residues. The germline V gene encodes CDR1 KGHSH and CDR2 LQKENI. The investigators amplified TCR beta CDR3 regions from RNA transcripts. In the first-round RT-PCR of the TCR CDR3, the HTBI primer set was used. TCRdb reprocessed the multiplex PCR reads via MiXCR and lists one record per CDR3 protein. Among fewer than 650,000 distinct CDR3 sequences listed, roughly 14% were seen once. Orbital computed tomography and thyroid ultrasound, together with serum TRAb and thyroxine and clinical symptoms, were used for diagnoses.

This clonotype originated in a woman between 35 and 50 years old with Graves' ophthalmopathy. The chain uses TRBV18 and TRBJ2-2; unclear D gene. What was sequenced was blood. The CDR3 sequence: CASSPDRLTGELFF. The CDR3 coding sequence is TGTGCCAGCTCACCAGACCGGCTCACCGGGGAGCTGTTTTTT.